This T cell receptor (beta chain) was sequenced for a study of neurological immune-mediated disorders. The germline gives CDR1 SGHRS, CDR2 YFSETQ. The CDR3 is 13 amino acids. Trimming removed 0 bases from V and 7 bases from J, with 7 bases in between. MiXCR was run by TCRdb on the 5' RACE reads, yielding one entry per CDR3 protein. The table lists around 56,000 distinct CDR3 sequences, 24% of them singletons. Time point noted: technical triplicate 2. This clonotype was seen many times. Its matching antigen is unknown. Findings of the study overall: HTLV-1-associated myelopathy displayed the greatest TCR clonal expansion, and multiple sclerosis exhibited the smallest, lower than that of healthy controls. The absence of shared CDR3 amino acid sequences among expanded clones across subjects suggests private repertoires in all groups.

Sequenced sample: PBMCs. This rearrangement joins TRBV5-1 to TRBJ2-2, with D uncertain. This TCR came from a man aged 55 to 69 with HTLV-1-associated myelopathy (HAM/TSP). CDR3 bases: TGCGCCAGCAGCTTGGAAAGATTCGGGGAGCTGTTTTTT. Protein product: CASSLERFGELFF.